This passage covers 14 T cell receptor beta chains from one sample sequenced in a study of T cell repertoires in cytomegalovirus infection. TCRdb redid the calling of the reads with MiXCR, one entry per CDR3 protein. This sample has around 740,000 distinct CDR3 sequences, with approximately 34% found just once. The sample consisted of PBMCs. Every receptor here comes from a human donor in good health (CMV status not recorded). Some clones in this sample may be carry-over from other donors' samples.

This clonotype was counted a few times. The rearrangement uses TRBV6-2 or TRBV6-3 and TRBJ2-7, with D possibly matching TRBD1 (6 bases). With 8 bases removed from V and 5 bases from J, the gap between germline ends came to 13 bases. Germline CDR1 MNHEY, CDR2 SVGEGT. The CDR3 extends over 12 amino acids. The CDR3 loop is CASGGGPNEQYF. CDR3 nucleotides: TGTGCCAGCGGGGGCGGTCCGAACGAGCAGTACTTC.

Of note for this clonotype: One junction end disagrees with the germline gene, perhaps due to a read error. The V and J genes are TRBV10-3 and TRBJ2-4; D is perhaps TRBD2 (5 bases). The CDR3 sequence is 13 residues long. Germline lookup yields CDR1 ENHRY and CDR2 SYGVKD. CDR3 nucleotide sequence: TGTGCCATCAGTGAGTTGAAGCTCGAGGGAGCGCACTTC. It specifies CAISELKLEGAHF.

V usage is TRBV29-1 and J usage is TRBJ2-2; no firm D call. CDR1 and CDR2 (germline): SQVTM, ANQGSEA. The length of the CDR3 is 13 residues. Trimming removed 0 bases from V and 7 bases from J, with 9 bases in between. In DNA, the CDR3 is TGCAGCGTTGAAGATCGGCGGAACGGGGAGCTGTTTTTT. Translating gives CSVEDRRNGELFF.

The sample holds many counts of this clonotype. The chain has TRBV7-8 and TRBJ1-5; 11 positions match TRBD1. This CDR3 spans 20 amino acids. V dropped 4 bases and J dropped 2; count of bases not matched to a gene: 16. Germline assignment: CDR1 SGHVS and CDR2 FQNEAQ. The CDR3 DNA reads TGTGCCAGCAGCTCCTCCTTCGGGGACAGGGGGTTGTTGGGCAATCAGCCCCAGCATTTT. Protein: CASSSSFGDRGLLGNQPQHF.

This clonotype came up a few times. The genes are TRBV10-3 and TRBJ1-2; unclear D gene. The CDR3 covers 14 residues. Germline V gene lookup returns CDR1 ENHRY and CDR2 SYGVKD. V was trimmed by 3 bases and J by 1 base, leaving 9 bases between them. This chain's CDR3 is CAISDDPYNYGYTF. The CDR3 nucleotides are TGTGCCATCAGTGACGACCCCTATAACTATGGCTACACCTTC.

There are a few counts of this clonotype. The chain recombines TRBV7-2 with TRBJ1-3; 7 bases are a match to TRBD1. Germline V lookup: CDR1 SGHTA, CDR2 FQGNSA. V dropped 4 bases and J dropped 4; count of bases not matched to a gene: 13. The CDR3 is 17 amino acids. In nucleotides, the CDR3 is TGTGCCAGCAGCTGGGGGGGAATGTACAGGGGAGGAAACACCATATATTTT. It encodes CASSWGGMYRGGNTIYF.

CDR3: CATSGGGEAFF. The CDR3 DNA sequence: TGTGCCACCAGCGGGGGTGGTGAAGCTTTCTTT. V usage is TRBV15 and J usage is TRBJ1-1; maybe TRBD1 (5 bases). This CDR3 has 11 amino acids. Between the trimmed V and J ends, which lost 5 bases and 7 bases, there was a span of 8 bases. Looked up from germline, CDR1 is LNHNV and CDR2 is YYDKDF (reference sequence).

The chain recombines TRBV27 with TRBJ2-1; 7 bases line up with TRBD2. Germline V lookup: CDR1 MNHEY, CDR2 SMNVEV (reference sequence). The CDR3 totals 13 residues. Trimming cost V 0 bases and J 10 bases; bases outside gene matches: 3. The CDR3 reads CASSLSKAGEQFF. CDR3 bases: TGTGCCAGCAGTTTATCGAAAGCGGGAGAGCAGTTCTTC.

As DNA, the CDR3 is TGTGCCTGGAGTGGGGGCACAGATACGCAGTATTTT. It translates to CAWSGGTDTQYF. The chain employs TRBV30 and TRBJ2-3; unclear D gene. V shed 1 base and J shed 1 base, with 3 bases lying between them. The V gene's germline CDR1 is GTSNPN and CDR2 SVGIG (reference sequence). This CDR3 region has 12 residues.

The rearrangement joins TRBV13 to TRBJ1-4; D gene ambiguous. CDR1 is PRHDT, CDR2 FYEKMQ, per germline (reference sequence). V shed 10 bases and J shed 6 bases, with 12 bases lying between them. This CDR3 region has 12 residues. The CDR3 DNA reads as TGTGCCACCAAAGTTATCTATGAAAAACTGTTTTTT. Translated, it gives CATKVIYEKLFF.

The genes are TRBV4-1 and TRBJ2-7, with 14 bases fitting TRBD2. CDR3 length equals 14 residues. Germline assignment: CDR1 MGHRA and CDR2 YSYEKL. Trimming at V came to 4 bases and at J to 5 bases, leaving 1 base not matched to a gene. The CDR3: CASSRLAGGNEQYF. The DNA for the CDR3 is TGCGCCAGCAGCCGACTAGCGGGGGGGAACGAGCAGTACTTC.

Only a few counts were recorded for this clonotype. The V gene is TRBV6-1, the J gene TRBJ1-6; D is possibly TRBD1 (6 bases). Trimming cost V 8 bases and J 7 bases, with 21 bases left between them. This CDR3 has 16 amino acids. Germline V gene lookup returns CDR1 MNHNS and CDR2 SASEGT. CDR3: CASFYTGGAWNSPLHF. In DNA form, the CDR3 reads TGTGCCAGCTTTTACACGGGGGGCGCGTGGAATTCACCCCTCCACTTT.

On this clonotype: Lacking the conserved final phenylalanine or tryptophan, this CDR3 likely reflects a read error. The DNA for the CDR3 is TGTGCCAGCAGCTGTGTAGCGGGGGGGCAAGAGCAGTACTGC. Protein: CASSCVAGGQEQYC. The chain is built from TRBV7-2 and TRBJ2-7; 11 bases line up with TRBD2. V dropped 4 bases and J dropped 7; count of bases not matched to a gene: 6. Germline V lookup: CDR1 SGHTA, CDR2 FQGNSA. The CDR3 has 14 residues.

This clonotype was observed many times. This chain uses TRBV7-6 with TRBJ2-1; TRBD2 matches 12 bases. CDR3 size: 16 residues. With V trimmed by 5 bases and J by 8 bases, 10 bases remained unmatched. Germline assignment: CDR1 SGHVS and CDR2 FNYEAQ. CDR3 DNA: TGTGCCAGCAGCATCCTAGCGGGGGGGTTTTTGCATGAGCAGTTCTTC. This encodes CASSILAGGFLHEQFF.